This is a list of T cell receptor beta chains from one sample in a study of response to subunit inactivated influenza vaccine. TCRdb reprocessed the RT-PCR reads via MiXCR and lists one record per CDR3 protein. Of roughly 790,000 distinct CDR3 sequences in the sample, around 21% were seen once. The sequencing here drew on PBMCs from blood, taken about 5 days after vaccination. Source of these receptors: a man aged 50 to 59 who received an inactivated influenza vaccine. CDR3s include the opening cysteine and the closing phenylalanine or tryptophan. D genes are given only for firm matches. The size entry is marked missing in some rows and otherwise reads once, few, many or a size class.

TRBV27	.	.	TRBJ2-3	TGTGCCAGCACCCGCGTATTTTCCGTTTTGGGCACAGATACGCAGTATTTT	CASTRVFSVLGTDTQYF
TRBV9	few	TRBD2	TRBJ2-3	TGTGCCAGCAGCGTATCCAGCGGGAGGGTAGATACGCAGTATTTT	CASSVSSGRVDTQYF
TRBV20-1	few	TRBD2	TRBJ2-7	TGCAGTGCTAGTGGGACTAGCGGGAGAGTCAGCCTCGAGCAGTACTTC	CSASGTSGRVSLEQYF
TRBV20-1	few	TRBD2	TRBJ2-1	TGCAGTGCTAGAGGCGGACTAGCGGGAGTTAGAAATGAGCAGTTCTTC	CSARGGLAGVRNEQFF
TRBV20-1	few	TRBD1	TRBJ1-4	TGCAGTGCTAAAAGACAGGGTAGGAGGGAAAAACTGTTTTTT	CSAKRQGRREKLFF
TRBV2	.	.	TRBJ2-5	TGTGCCAGCAGTGAATGGGCAGGCAGAAGGGACCAGTACTTC	CASSEWAGRRDQYF
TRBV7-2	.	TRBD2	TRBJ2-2	TGTGCCAGCAGCTTATCGGGGGCGGGAGGTCACACCGGGGAGCTGTTTTTT	CASSLSGAGGHTGELFF
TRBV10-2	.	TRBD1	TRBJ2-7	TGCGCCAGCAGTGCTCAAAGGGGACAGGGGACGAGGGAGCAGTACTTC	CASSAQRGQGTREQYF
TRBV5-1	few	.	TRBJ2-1	TGCGCCAGCAGCACCGGTTGGTACAATGAGCAGTTCTTC	CASSTGWYNEQFF
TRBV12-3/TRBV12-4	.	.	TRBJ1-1	TGTGCCAGCAGTTTAGTTGGATTCACTGAAGCTTTCTTT	CASSLVGFTEAFF
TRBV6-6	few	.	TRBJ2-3	TGTGCCAGCAGTCCCTCGTTGGGCGATACGCAGTATTTT	CASSPSLGDTQYF
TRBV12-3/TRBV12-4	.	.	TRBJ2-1	TGTGCCAGCAGGGGGCGGGAGCAGTTCTTC	CASRGREQFF
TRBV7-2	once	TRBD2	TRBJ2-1	TGTGCCAGCAGCCAGACTAGCACTGAGCAGTTCTTC	CASSQTSTEQFF
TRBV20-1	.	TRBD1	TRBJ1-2	TGCAGTGCTAGACGGACAGGGGAGGGTTACTATGGCTACACCTTC	CSARRTGEGYYGYTF
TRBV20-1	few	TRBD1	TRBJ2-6	TGCAGTGCTATCGGGACAGGGAGCATTGGGGCCAACGTCCTGACTTTC	CSAIGTGSIGANVLTF
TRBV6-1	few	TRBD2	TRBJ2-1	TGTGCCAGCGGGGGGGATATCGGGGACTCCTACAATGAGCAGTTCTTC	CASGGDIGDSYNEQFF
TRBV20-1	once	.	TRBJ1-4	TGCAGTGCTAGAGATCAAGGGGGATCTGATGAAAAACTGTTTTTT	CSARDQGGSDEKLFF
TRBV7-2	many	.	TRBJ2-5	TGTGCCAGCAGCTTAGGCGGGGAGAAGACCCAGTACTTC	CASSLGGEKTQYF
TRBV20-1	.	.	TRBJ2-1	TGCAGTGCTCTAGACTCCCACTCCTACAATGAGCAGTTCTTC	CSALDSHSYNEQFF
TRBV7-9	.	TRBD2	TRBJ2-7	TGTGCCAGCAGCACTAGTACTAGCGGGAACCTGAACGAGCAGTACTTC	CASSTSTSGNLNEQYF
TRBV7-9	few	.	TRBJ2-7	TGTGCCAGCAGCTTACATCCGGGAAGAGCCTACGAGCAGTACTTC	CASSLHPGRAYEQYF
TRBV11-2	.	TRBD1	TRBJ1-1	TGTGCCAGCAGAGAGGGGATTTTCACGGGACAGAAGAACACTGAAGCTTTCTTT	CASREGIFTGQKNTEAFF
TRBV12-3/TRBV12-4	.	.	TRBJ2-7	TGTGCCAGCAGTTTAGGAGGCCGGGGGACCTACGAGCAGTACTTC	CASSLGGRGTYEQYF
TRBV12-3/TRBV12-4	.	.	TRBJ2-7	TGTGCCAGCAGTTTCTTTTCAAAGTGGGGTTACTACGAGCAGTACTTC	CASSFFSKWGYYEQYF
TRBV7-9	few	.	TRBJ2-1	TGTGCCAGCAGCCTATCTGTGAGTCACAATGAGCAGTTCTTC	CASSLSVSHNEQFF
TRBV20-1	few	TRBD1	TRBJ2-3	TGCAGTGCTAGAGAAGGACAGGGAAGCACAGATACGCAGTATTTT	CSAREGQGSTDTQYF
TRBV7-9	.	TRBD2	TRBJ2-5	TGTGCCAGCAGCTCATCTAGCGGGAAGGGGGGAGAGACCCAGTACTTC	CASSSSSGKGGETQYF